This entry lists 12 T cell receptor beta chains sequenced from one sample in a study of T cell repertoires in cytomegalovirus infection. MiXCR, applied by TCRdb to the reads, yields one record per CDR3 protein. Of tens of thousands of distinct CDR3 sequences in the sample, more than 3% were seen once. The sequenced sample consisted of PBMCs. The receptors derive from a human donor in good health (CMV status not recorded). Some clones in this sample may be carry-over from other donors' samples.

This clonotype has a count of ten or more. This sequence joins TRBV7-2 and TRBJ1-5; D not resolved. CDR3 length: 13 amino acids. The germline gives CDR1 SGHTA, CDR2 FQGNSA. The germline V and J ends were trimmed by 4 bases and 0 bases, with 4 bases remaining between them. The chain's CDR3 is CASSSNSNQPQHF. Written as DNA, the CDR3 is TGTGCCAGCAGCTCAAATAGCAATCAGCCCCAGCATTTT.

This clonotype was observed a handful of times. The chain joins TRBV7-2 to TRBJ1-6; D is undetermined. In germline, CDR1 is SGHTA, CDR2 FQGNSA. Trimming cost V 8 bases and J 10 bases, with 24 bases left between them. The CDR3 totals 16 residues. DNA of the CDR3: TGTGCCAGCCACCGGGAACGAAGCGATGTGAGATCACCCCTCCACTTT. Translating gives CASHRERSDVRSPLHF.

By sample fraction, this clonotype is medium-sized. The chain couples TRBV7-2 to TRBJ2-2; 11 bases agree with TRBD2. V lost 3 bases to trimming and J lost 5 bases; unmatched junction nucleotides: 2. The CDR3 has 15 residues. Germline CDR1 SGHTA, CDR2 FQGNSA. The CDR3 region is CASSLTSGTTGELFF. For the CDR3, the DNA is TGTGCCAGCAGCTTGACTAGCGGGACTACCGGGGAGCTGTTTTTT.

Points on this clonotype: A read error may account for a junction end that differs from germline. The chain employs TRBV4-1 and TRBJ2-2, with TRBD2 as a possible D gene (5 bases). CDR3 size: 9 residues. Per the germline V gene, CDR1 is MGHRA and CDR2 is YSYEKL. CDR3 bases: TGCGCCAGCAGCCACGAGGGCATTTTT. Translating it yields CASSHEGIF.

In its sample, this clonotype was seen many times. This sequence joins TRBV7-3 and TRBJ2-1, with a tentative D call TRBD2 (5 bases). The CDR3 totals 13 residues. Germline V gene lookup returns CDR1 SGHTA and CDR2 FQGTGA. Trimming removed 5 bases from V and 4 bases from J, with 9 bases in between. The CDR3 DNA follows: TGTGCCAGCAGCCGGACTCCATACAATGAGCAGTTCTTC. It is translated as CASSRTPYNEQFF.

In this sample, this clonotype turned up many times. The chain uses TRBV7-2 and TRBJ1-4; D ambiguous. The germline V gene has CDR1 SGHTA and CDR2 FQGNSA. V lost 1 base and J lost 7, with 13 bases in between. The CDR3 has 15 residues. The CDR3 sequence is CASSLEAGRLEKLFF. DNA of the CDR3: TGTGCCAGCAGCTTAGAGGCAGGACGGCTTGAAAAACTGTTTTTT.

This clonotype has ten or more counts. The chain couples TRBV28 to TRBJ2-7, with D uncertain. Trimming cost V 6 bases and J 2 bases, with 8 bases left between them. CDR1 is MDHEN, CDR2 SYDVKM, per germline. The CDR3 is 12 residues long. The DNA of the CDR3 is TGTGCCAGCAGCCAGGTTACCTACGAGCAGTACTTC. Translation gives CASSQVTYEQYF.

This clonotype was recorded many times. The CDR3 loop reads CASNPALDEQFF. CDR3 coding DNA: TGTGCCAGTAACCCCGCGCTAGACGAGCAGTTCTTC. The rearrangement links TRBV19 to TRBJ2-1, with D hard to call. CDR1 and CDR2 from the germline V gene are LNHDA and SQIVND (reference sequence). Trimming left V 7 bases short and J 10 bases short, with 14 bases between. The CDR3 contains 12 residues.

This clonotype was observed at least ten times. This chain links TRBV10-3 with TRBJ2-7; possible D gene TRBD2, 7 bases. Germline V gene lookup returns CDR1 ENHRY and CDR2 SYGVKD. Trimming took off 6 bases at V and 5 bases at J, with 14 bases between the two ends. This CDR3 is 13 amino acids long. The chain's CDR3 is CAIRGGQYHEQYF. CDR3 bases: TGTGCCATCAGGGGGGGGCAGTACCACGAGCAGTACTTC.

This clonotype was seen many times. CDR3 loop: CASSPGATNEKLFF. In nucleotides, the CDR3 is TGTGCCAGCAGCCCCGGTGCAACTAATGAAAAACTGTTTTTT. V gene TRBV7-9 combines with J gene TRBJ1-4; D not resolved. Germline V CDR1 and CDR2: SEHNR, FQNEAQ (reference sequence). This CDR3 has 14 residues. V lost 5 bases and J lost 0, with 7 bases in between.

This clonotype has at least ten counts. The chain uses TRBV2 and TRBJ2-3, with 10 bases fitting TRBD2. Unmatched junction bases numbered 7, after V lost 7 bases and J lost 0 bases. Germline V gene sequence: CDR1 SNHLY, CDR2 FYNNEI. This CDR3 spans 16 amino acids. CDR3 DNA: TGTGCCAGCACGGCCCCTAGCGGGGGAAGCACAGATACGCAGTATTTT. Its translation is CASTAPSGGSTDTQYF.

Points on this clonotype: Just one base apart from a much larger clone, this may be a read error. Because the CDR3 is missing its conserved closing phenylalanine or tryptophan, this is likely a read error. The chain uses TRBV4-1 and TRBJ1-4; possibly TRBD1 for D (5 bases). V was cut by 4 bases and J by 8 bases, with 14 bases left in between. Germline V gene sequence: CDR1 MGHRA, CDR2 YSYEKL. CDR3 length: 14 residues. CDR3 residues: CASSPGTGVEKLFL. The DNA of the CDR3 is TGCGCCAGCAGCCCCGGGACCGGGGTGGAAAAACTGTTTCTT.